These T cell receptor beta chains were read from a single sample in a study of T cell responses to AZD1222 COVID-19 vaccine. Assay: immunoSEQ multiplex PCR; the TCRdb copy retains only in-frame clones and omits some. The sample gives some 99,000 clones, approximately 84% of which show up once; more than 13% is in the top ten. Here the sequenced sample was peripheral blood, taken 28 days after the second AZD1222 dose. These receptors all come from an adult who received the AZD1222 COVID-19 vaccine. The CDR3 runs from the conserved cysteine through the conserved F or W. D genes are given only for firm matches.

D,J,V,CDR3,DNA
-,TRBJ1-6,TRBV5-1,CASSLASQVRSPLHF,TGCGCCAGCAGCTTGGCATCGCAAGTTCGCTCACCCCTCCACTTT
-,TRBJ1-1,TRBV19,CARPLSCGVTEAFF,TGTGCCAGACCCTTATCTTGTGGGGTCACTGAAGCTTTCTTT
TRBD2,TRBJ2-7,TRBV4-2,CASSQDPLAGEDYEQYF,TGTGCCAGCAGCCAAGATCCCCTAGCGGGGGAGGACTACGAGCAGTACTTC
TRBD1,TRBJ2-7,TRBV7-8,CASSLSSIDRVEQYF,TGTGCCAGCAGCTTAAGCAGCATCGACAGGGTCGAGCAGTACTTC
-,TRBJ1-1,TRBV5-6,CASSRTENTEAFF,TGTGCCAGCAGCCGGACAGAGAACACTGAAGCTTTCTTT
TRBD1,TRBJ1-6,TRBV11-2,CASSPRTGGDGSPLHF,TGTGCCAGCAGCCCTCGGACAGGGGGCGATGGATCACCCCTCCACTTT
-,TRBJ2-7,TRBV30,CAWSRGGNSYEQYF,TGTGCCTGGAGTCGAGGCGGGAACTCCTACGAGCAGTACTTC
-,TRBJ1-1,TRBV7-2,CASSFGYGGLGAFF,TGTGCCAGCAGCTTCGGTTATGGGGGCCTAGGGGCTTTCTTT
-,TRBJ1-5,TRBV28,CASRGRGDQPQHF,TGTGCCAGCAGGGGGCGGGGGGATCAGCCCCAGCATTTT
-,TRBJ1-5,TRBV21-1,CASNLTRNQPQHF,TGTGCCAGCAACTTGACGCGCAATCAGCCCCAGCATTTT
-,TRBJ1-6,TRBV19,CASSRTSGFLDNSPLHF,TGTGCCAGTAGTAGGACGTCAGGGTTTCTTGATAATTCACCCCTCCACTTT